These T cell receptor beta chains were read from a single sample in a study of cytomegalovirus exposure and HLA in healthy donors. The assay was immunoSEQ multiplex PCR, and TCRdb's table has in-frame clones only and misses some. Of about 280,000 clones listed, around 87% are singletons. Sequencing was done on a sample of PBMCs. The receptors were gathered from a young woman in good health and CMV-seronegative. CDR3s include the opening cysteine and the closing phenylalanine or tryptophan. The D gene is left open where the match is weak. Size tells how often a clone was seen (once, few, many) or the class of an expanded clone, and some rows leave it out.

D gene: TRBD2
J gene: TRBJ2-3
clone size: .
V gene: TRBV5-1
CDR3 DNA: TGCGCCAGCAGCGTGGATAGCGGGAGAACAGATACGCAGTATTTT
CDR3 protein: CASSVDSGRTDTQYF

D gene: .
J gene: TRBJ2-7
clone size: .
V gene: TRBV6-5
CDR3 DNA: TGTGCCAGCCCGAGGGAAGAATACTACGAGCAGTACTTC
CDR3 protein: CASPREEYYEQYF

D gene: TRBD1
J gene: TRBJ2-5
clone size: once
V gene: TRBV5-6
CDR3 DNA: TGTGCCAGCAGCTCGACGGGACAGGGGGAAGAGACCCAGTACTTC
CDR3 protein: CASSSTGQGEETQYF

D gene: .
J gene: TRBJ1-4
clone size: .
V gene: TRBV5-6
CDR3 DNA: TGTGCCAGCAGCCTACTAGACGAAAAACTGTTTTTT
CDR3 protein: CASSLLDEKLFF

D gene: TRBD2
J gene: TRBJ2-3
clone size: .
V gene: TRBV2
CDR3 DNA: TGTGCCAGCAGTGAGTTTGGGCCCCTGCGGGAGGGCCGCACAGATACGCAGTATTTT
CDR3 protein: CASSEFGPLREGRTDTQYF

D gene: TRBD1
J gene: TRBJ1-4
clone size: .
V gene: TRBV12-5
CDR3 DNA: TGTGCTAGTGGTTTGGGAAACAGGGGGCAGTTCGCTGAAAAACTGTTTTTT
CDR3 protein: CASGLGNRGQFAEKLFF

D gene: TRBD1
J gene: TRBJ1-2
clone size: .
V gene: TRBV27
CDR3 DNA: TGTGCCAGCAGTACCATTGGGGGGGACAGGGGGGTTGAGGGCTACACCTTC
CDR3 protein: CASSTIGGDRGVEGYTF

D gene: TRBD1
J gene: TRBJ1-2
clone size: .
V gene: TRBV5-4
CDR3 DNA: TGTGCCAGCAGCTCGGACAGGTTCGCTTATGGCTACACCTTC
CDR3 protein: CASSSDRFAYGYTF

D gene: .
J gene: TRBJ1-4
clone size: .
V gene: TRBV10-3
CDR3 DNA: TGTGCCATCAGTGAGTCGGGGGCAGGTAATGAAAAACTGTTTTTT
CDR3 protein: CAISESGAGNEKLFF

D gene: TRBD2
J gene: TRBJ2-3
clone size: .
V gene: TRBV27
CDR3 DNA: TGTGCCAGCAGTTTATTGGGGACTAGCGGCACAGATACGCAGTATTTT
CDR3 protein: CASSLLGTSGTDTQYF

D gene: .
J gene: TRBJ2-5
clone size: once
V gene: TRBV7-2
CDR3 DNA: TGTGCCAGCAGCCAAGACAGGCGGACAGAGACCCAGTACTTC
CDR3 protein: CASSQDRRTETQYF

D gene: TRBD2
J gene: TRBJ2-7
clone size: .
V gene: TRBV27
CDR3 DNA: TGTGCCAGCAGTTTATTGGGGGCTAGCGGGGCCTACGAGCAGTACTTC
CDR3 protein: CASSLLGASGAYEQYF

D gene: TRBD2
J gene: TRBJ2-7
clone size: .
V gene: TRBV15
CDR3 DNA: TGTGCCACCAGCAGAGATGGGACTAGCGGTTACGAGCAGTACTTC
CDR3 protein: CATSRDGTSGYEQYF

D gene: TRBD1
J gene: TRBJ2-7
clone size: .
V gene: TRBV19
CDR3 DNA: TGTGCCAGTAGTATCGGGACAGGGGTTATCCACGAGCAGTACTTC
CDR3 protein: CASSIGTGVIHEQYF

D gene: .
J gene: TRBJ2-7
clone size: .
V gene: TRBV28
CDR3 DNA: TGTGCCAGCATCCAACAGCCAGGGCTCTCCTACGAGCAGTACTTC
CDR3 protein: CASIQQPGLSYEQYF

D gene: TRBD2
J gene: TRBJ2-7
clone size: .
V gene: TRBV29-1
CDR3 DNA: TGCAGCGTCGAGGGACTAGCGGGCCTCTACGAGCAGTACTTC
CDR3 protein: CSVEGLAGLYEQYF

D gene: .
J gene: TRBJ1-6
clone size: .
V gene: TRBV30
CDR3 DNA: TGTGCCTGGAGACACAGGGTTTCACCCCTCCACTTT
CDR3 protein: CAWRHRVSPLHF

D gene: TRBD1
J gene: TRBJ1-6
clone size: .
V gene: TRBV7-9
CDR3 DNA: TGTGCCAGCAGGAAGGACAGGAATGACAATTCACCCCTCCACTTT
CDR3 protein: CASRKDRNDNSPLHF

D gene: .
J gene: TRBJ2-7
clone size: .
V gene: TRBV25-1
CDR3 DNA: TGTGCCAGCAGTGTCGGTCGGGGCTCCTACGAGCAGTACTTC
CDR3 protein: CASSVGRGSYEQYF

D gene: TRBD2
J gene: TRBJ2-7
clone size: .
V gene: TRBV9
CDR3 DNA: TGTGCCAGCAGCGTAGGCGGTAGCGGGACGTACGAGCAGTACTTC
CDR3 protein: CASSVGGSGTYEQYF

D gene: TRBD1
J gene: TRBJ2-7
clone size: .
V gene: TRBV28
CDR3 DNA: TGTGCCAGCAGGGGGACAGGAGTCTACGAGCAGTACTTC
CDR3 protein: CASRGTGVYEQYF

D gene: TRBD1
J gene: TRBJ1-3
clone size: .
V gene: TRBV27
CDR3 DNA: TGTGCCAGCAGTTTGGGACAGGGGATTGACACCATATATTTT
CDR3 protein: CASSLGQGIDTIYF

D gene: .
J gene: TRBJ2-7
clone size: .
V gene: TRBV6-5
CDR3 DNA: TGTGCCAGCAGTCGACGGACACGGAGCTCCTACGAGCAGTACTTC
CDR3 protein: CASSRRTRSSYEQYF

D gene: .
J gene: TRBJ2-3
clone size: once
V gene: TRBV7-2
CDR3 DNA: TGTGCCAGCAGCTTAGTGGGGGCGCCGGATACGCAGTATTTT
CDR3 protein: CASSLVGAPDTQYF

D gene: .
J gene: TRBJ1-2
clone size: .
V gene: TRBV13
CDR3 DNA: TGTGCCAGCAGCCTCCCCGGGAAACCCGATGGCTACACCTTC
CDR3 protein: CASSLPGKPDGYTF

D gene: TRBD2
J gene: TRBJ2-3
clone size: .
V gene: TRBV9
CDR3 DNA: TGTGCCAGCAGCGAGACCGGGACTAGCGGGACAGATACGCAGTATTTT
CDR3 protein: CASSETGTSGTDTQYF

D gene: TRBD2
J gene: TRBJ2-1
clone size: once
V gene: TRBV2
CDR3 DNA: TGTGCCAGCAGCCAAAGCGGGAACTCCTACAATGAGCAGTTCTTC
CDR3 protein: CASSQSGNSYNEQFF

D gene: .
J gene: TRBJ2-1
clone size: .
V gene: TRBV6-4
CDR3 DNA: TGTGCCAGCAGTGAATCATTAAGGAGCCGCAATGAGCAGTTCTTC
CDR3 protein: CASSESLRSRNEQFF

D gene: TRBD1
J gene: TRBJ1-2
clone size: .
V gene: TRBV19
CDR3 DNA: TGTGCCAGTCGTCCCCAGGGACAGGGTCACTATGGCTACACCTTC
CDR3 protein: CASRPQGQGHYGYTF

D gene: .
J gene: TRBJ1-1
clone size: .
V gene: TRBV5-4
CDR3 DNA: TGTGCCAGCAGCTTGGGACAGGAAATGAACACTGAAGCTTTCTTT
CDR3 protein: CASSLGQEMNTEAFF

D gene: TRBD1
J gene: TRBJ1-2
clone size: .
V gene: TRBV13
CDR3 DNA: TGTGCCAGCAGCTTAGGCTGGGACAGGGATGGCTACACCTTC
CDR3 protein: CASSLGWDRDGYTF

D gene: .
J gene: TRBJ2-5
clone size: .
V gene: TRBV28
CDR3 DNA: TGTGCCAGCAGTTTGGACTGGAACCAAGAGACCCAGTACTTC
CDR3 protein: CASSLDWNQETQYF

D gene: .
J gene: TRBJ1-2
clone size: .
V gene: TRBV4-1
CDR3 DNA: TGCGCCAGCAGCCAAGATGACAGAGATGGCTACACCTTC
CDR3 protein: CASSQDDRDGYTF

D gene: TRBD2
J gene: TRBJ2-3
clone size: .
V gene: TRBV30
CDR3 DNA: TGTGCCTGGAGTGTACTATACGGGAGGGCCGAAGATACGCAGTATTTT
CDR3 protein: CAWSVLYGRAEDTQYF

D gene: .
J gene: TRBJ1-4
clone size: few
V gene: TRBV28
CDR3 DNA: TGTGCCAGCAGTTCCTCCTCAAGGGGGGGAGAAAAACTGTTTTTT
CDR3 protein: CASSSSSRGGEKLFF

D gene: .
J gene: TRBJ1-3
clone size: .
V gene: TRBV25-1
CDR3 DNA: .
CDR3 protein: CASSTSTADTIYF

D gene: .
J gene: TRBJ2-1
clone size: .
V gene: TRBV7-9
CDR3 DNA: TGTGCCAGCAGCTTAGGTGGCTGGAGCTCCTACAATGAGCAGTTCTTC
CDR3 protein: CASSLGGWSSYNEQFF

D gene: TRBD1
J gene: TRBJ1-2
clone size: .
V gene: TRBV5-5
CDR3 DNA: TGTGCCAGCAGCTACCCGGGACAGGTTGGCTACACCTTC
CDR3 protein: CASSYPGQVGYTF

D gene: .
J gene: TRBJ1-5
clone size: .
V gene: TRBV15
CDR3 DNA: TGTGCCACCAGCAAGTCCGGGGGGGATCAGCCCCAGCATTTT
CDR3 protein: CATSKSGGDQPQHF

D gene: TRBD1
J gene: TRBJ2-4
clone size: .
V gene: TRBV6-5
CDR3 DNA: TGTGCCAGCAGAAAAGGGACAGGGGGGAACATTCAGTACTTC
CDR3 protein: CASRKGTGGNIQYF

D gene: TRBD2
J gene: TRBJ2-2
clone size: .
V gene: TRBV4-1
CDR3 DNA: TGCGCCAGCAGCCAAGGGGGACTAGCGGGAGTAGGGACCGGGGAGCTGTTTTTT
CDR3 protein: CASSQGGLAGVGTGELFF

D gene: TRBD2
J gene: TRBJ2-5
clone size: .
V gene: TRBV30
CDR3 DNA: TGTGCCTGGAGCGCTTTAGCGGGAGGGCCGAGGACCCAGTACTTC
CDR3 protein: CAWSALAGGPRTQYF

D gene: .
J gene: TRBJ2-3
clone size: once
V gene: TRBV7-6
CDR3 DNA: TGTGCCAGCAGCTCGCTCAGGGGTGGCAGAACTAGCACAGATACGCAGTATTTT
CDR3 protein: CASSSLRGGRTSTDTQYF

D gene: .
J gene: TRBJ1-2
clone size: .
V gene: TRBV4-2
CDR3 DNA: TGTGCCAGCAGCCAAGATATTGGAGGGGCGCGGGATGGCTACACCTTC
CDR3 protein: CASSQDIGGARDGYTF

D gene: .
J gene: TRBJ1-6
clone size: .
V gene: TRBV30
CDR3 DNA: TGTGCCTGGAGTGTACTTCGATCACCCCTCCACTTT
CDR3 protein: CAWSVLRSPLHF